This T cell receptor (beta chain) comes out of a study of blood T cell repertoires in COVID-19. Study-level information: The origin of the acute and convalescent COVID-19 samples was the United States, Italy and Spain. The analysed material was cDNA or gDNA that came from T cells, B-cell-depleted T cells, or PBMCs.

Authors' processing steps: By means of reference gene primer amplification, nucleated cell counts were estimated. Method: immunoSEQ multiplex PCR; TCRdb's copy keeps in-frame clones and lacks some. D and trimming were read from the DNA, whereas the V and J calls and clone size are those reported in that table. The data show fewer than 500,000 clones, 88% seen once. Individuals aged roughly 18 to 95 years were recruited from approximately 22 US areas. The CDR3 covers 12 residues. The germline V gene has CDR1 SNHLY and CDR2 FYNNEI. V lost 6 bases, J lost 2 bases, and 7 bases lay in between. The sample consisted of PBMCs or T cells enriched from blood (not recorded which). The chain carries TRBV2 and TRBJ1-2; D is undetermined. This TCR was sampled from a woman aged 30 to 39 with acute COVID-19. This CDR3 is CASSPVNYGYTF. In DNA, the CDR3 is TGTGCCAGCAGCCCGGTGAACTATGGCTACACCTTC.